The text below deals with one T cell receptor beta chain. Germline CDR1 and CDR2: LGHNA and YNFKEQ. The CDR3 is 15 amino acids. The sample originates from a study of CXCR3-negative and CXCR3-positive naive CD8 T cells. Overall study context: Roughly 140 million TRB reads in total, about 1.5 +/- 0.3 million per library.

UMI-labeled TRB cDNA libraries were prepared by 5' RACE. TCRdb reprocessed the 5' RACE reads and reports one entry per CDR3 protein, with no DNA. Its table lists tens of thousands of distinct CDR3 sequences. Triplicate sorts, 250,000 to 350,000 cells apiece, were made for each CD8+ T cell subset. Cells that were CD45RO-CCR7+CD27+CD95- constituted naive CD8+ T cells. The sequenced material came from naive CXCR3- CD8+ T cells from blood. Subset denoted: CD45RO-CCR7+CD27+CD95- naive CD8+ T cells lacking CXCR3 (TNR3-). The TCR sequence derives from a human donor in good health. Some clones in this sample may be carry-over from other donors' samples. V is TRBV4-2 and J is TRBJ2-5; there is no DNA to check the TCRdb D call of TRBD1. The CDR3 sequence is CASSQDRPGQETQYF.